This TCR beta chain was identified during a study of blood T cell repertoires in COVID-19. Study information: Spain, Italy and the United States supplied samples that represented acute and convalescent COVID-19. Sample material is recorded as cDNA or gDNA derived from T cells, B-cell-depleted T cells, or PBMCs.

In the original workflow: By means of reference gene primer amplification, nucleated cell counts were estimated. Libraries were prepared by immunoSEQ multiplex PCR; TCRdb keeps only in-frame clonotypes and omits some of them. That table is the source of V, J and clone size, and D and trimming were worked out from the DNA. Of about 120,000 clones listed, more than 75% were seen once; the top ten hold 1.5%. Deletions cut 5 bases from V and 6 bases from J, with 19 bases between. CDR1 and CDR2 from the germline V gene are MDHEN and SYDVKM. This CDR3 contains 15 residues. The chain recombines TRBV28 with TRBJ1-2; perhaps TRBD1 as D (6 bases). The sequence derives from a human donor in a cohort sampled during active COVID-19. Sequenced input: peripheral blood. CDR3 DNA sequence: TGTGCCAGCAGTGCTCAGGCGGGGGGCGGGCATGGCTACACCTTC. This codes for CASSAQAGGGHGYTF.